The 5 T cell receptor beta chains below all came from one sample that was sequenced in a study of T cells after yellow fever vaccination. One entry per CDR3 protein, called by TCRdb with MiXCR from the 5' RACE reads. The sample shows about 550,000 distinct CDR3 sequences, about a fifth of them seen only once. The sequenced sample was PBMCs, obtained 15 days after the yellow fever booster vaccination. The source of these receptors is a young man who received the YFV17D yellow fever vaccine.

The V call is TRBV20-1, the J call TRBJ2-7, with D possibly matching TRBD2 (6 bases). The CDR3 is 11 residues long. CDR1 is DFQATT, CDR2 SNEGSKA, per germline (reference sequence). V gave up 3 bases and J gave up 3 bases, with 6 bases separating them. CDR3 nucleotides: TGCAGTGCTAGGGACTACTACGAGCAGTACTTC. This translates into CSARDYYEQYF.

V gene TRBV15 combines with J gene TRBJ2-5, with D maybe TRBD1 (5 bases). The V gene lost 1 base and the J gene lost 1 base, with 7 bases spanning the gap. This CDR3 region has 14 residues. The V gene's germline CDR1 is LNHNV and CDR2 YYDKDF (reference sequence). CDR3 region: CATSRVDIQETQYF. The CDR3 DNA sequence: TGTGCCACCAGCAGAGTGGACATCCAAGAGACCCAGTACTTC. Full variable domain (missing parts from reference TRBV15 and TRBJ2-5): DAMVIQNPRYQVTQFGKPVTLSCSQTLNHNVMYWYQQKSSQAPKLLFHYYDKDFNNEADTPDNFQSRRPNTSFCFLDIRSPGLGDTAMYLCATSRVDIQETQYFGPGTRLLVL.

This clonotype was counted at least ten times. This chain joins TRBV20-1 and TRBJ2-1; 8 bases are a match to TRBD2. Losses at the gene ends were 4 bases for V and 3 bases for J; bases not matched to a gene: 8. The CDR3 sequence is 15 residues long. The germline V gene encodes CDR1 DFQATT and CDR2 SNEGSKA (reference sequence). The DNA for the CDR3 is TGCAGTGCTACTTCATCTAGCGGGCTCTACAATGAGCAGTTCTTC. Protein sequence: CSATSSSGLYNEQFF.

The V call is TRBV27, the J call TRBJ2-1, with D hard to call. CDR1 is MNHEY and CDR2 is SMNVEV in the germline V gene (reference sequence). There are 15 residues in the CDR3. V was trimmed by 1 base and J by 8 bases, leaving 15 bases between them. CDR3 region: CASSLLGPLSDEQFF. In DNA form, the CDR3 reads TGTGCCAGCAGTTTATTAGGCCCCCTCTCGGATGAGCAGTTCTTC.

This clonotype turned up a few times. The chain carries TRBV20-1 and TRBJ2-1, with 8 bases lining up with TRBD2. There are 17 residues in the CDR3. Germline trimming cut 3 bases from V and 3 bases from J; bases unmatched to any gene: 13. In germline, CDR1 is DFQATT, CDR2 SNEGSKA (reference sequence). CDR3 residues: CSASSGEAGANYNEQFF. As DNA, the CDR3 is TGCAGTGCTAGTAGTGGGGAAGCGGGAGCAAACTACAATGAGCAGTTCTTC.